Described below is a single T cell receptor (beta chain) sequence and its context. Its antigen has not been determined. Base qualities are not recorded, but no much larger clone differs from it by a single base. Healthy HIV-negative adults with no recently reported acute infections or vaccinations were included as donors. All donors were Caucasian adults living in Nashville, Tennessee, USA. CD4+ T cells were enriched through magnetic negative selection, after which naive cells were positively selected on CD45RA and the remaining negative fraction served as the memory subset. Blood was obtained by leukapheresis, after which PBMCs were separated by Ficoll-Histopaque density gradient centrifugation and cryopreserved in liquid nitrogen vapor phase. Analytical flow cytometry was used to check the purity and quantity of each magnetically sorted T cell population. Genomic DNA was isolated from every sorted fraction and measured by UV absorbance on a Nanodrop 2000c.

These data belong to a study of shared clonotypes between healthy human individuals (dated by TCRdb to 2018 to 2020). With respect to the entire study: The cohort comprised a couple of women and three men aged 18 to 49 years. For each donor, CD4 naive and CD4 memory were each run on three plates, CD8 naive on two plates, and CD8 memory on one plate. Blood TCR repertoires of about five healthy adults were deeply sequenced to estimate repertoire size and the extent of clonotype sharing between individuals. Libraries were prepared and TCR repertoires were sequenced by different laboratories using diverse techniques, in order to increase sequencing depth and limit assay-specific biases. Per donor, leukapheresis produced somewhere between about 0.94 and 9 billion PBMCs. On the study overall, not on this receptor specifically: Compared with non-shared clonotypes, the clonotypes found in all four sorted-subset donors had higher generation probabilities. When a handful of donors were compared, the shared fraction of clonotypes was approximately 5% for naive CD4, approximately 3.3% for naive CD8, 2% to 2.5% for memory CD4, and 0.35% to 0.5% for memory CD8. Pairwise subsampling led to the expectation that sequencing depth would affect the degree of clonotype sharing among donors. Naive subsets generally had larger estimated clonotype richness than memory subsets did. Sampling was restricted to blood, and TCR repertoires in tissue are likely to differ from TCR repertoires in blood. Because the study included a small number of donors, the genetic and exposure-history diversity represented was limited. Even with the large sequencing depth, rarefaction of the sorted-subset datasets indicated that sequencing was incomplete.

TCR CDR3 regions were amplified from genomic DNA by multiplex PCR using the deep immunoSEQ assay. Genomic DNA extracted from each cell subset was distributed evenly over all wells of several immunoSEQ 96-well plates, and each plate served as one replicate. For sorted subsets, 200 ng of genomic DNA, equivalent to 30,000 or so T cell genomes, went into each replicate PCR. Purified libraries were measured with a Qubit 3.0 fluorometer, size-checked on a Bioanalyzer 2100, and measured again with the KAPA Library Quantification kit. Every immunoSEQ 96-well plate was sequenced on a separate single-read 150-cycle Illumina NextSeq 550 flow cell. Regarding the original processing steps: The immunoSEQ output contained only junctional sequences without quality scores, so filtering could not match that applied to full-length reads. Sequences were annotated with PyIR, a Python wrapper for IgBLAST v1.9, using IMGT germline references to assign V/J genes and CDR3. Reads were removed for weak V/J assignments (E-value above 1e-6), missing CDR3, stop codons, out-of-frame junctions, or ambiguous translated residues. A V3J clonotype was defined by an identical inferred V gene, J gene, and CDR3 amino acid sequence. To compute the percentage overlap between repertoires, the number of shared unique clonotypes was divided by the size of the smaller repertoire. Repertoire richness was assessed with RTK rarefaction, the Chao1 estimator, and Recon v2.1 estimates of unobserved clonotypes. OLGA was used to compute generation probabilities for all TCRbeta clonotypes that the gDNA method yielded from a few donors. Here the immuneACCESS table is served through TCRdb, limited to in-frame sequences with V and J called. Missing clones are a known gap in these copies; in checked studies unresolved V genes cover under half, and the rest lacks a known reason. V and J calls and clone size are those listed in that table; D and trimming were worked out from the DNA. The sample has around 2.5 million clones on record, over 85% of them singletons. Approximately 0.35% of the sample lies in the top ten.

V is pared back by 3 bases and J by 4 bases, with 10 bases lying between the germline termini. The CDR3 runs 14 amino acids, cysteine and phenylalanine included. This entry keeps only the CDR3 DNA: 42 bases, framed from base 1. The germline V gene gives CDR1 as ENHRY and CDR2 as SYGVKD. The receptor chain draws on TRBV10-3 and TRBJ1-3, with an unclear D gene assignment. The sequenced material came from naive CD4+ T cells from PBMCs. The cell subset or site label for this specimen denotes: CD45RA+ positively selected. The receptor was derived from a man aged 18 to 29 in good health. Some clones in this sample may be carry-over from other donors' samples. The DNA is TGTGCCATCAGTGAAGGGAGCCGAGGAAACACCATATATTTT. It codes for CAISEGSRGNTIYF.